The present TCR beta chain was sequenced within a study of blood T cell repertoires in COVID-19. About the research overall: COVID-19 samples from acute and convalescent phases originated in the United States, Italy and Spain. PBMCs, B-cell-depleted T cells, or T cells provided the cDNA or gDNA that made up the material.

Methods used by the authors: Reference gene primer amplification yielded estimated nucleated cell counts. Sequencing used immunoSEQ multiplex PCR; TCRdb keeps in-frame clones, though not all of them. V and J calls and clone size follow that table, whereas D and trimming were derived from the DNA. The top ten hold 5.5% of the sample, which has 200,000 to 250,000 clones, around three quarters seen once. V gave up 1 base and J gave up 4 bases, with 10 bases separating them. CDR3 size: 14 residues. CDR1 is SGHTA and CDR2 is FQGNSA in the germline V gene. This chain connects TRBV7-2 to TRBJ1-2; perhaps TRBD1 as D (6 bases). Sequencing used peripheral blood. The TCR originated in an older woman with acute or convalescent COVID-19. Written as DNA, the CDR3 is TGTGCCAGCAGCTTAGTAGGGACAACCTATGGCTACACCTTC. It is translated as CASSLVGTTYGYTF.